Reported below is one TCR beta chain. Its specificity is unknown. The data were obtained in a study of shared clonotypes between healthy human individuals. Study results and limitations: For sorted subsets, rarefaction showed incomplete sequencing despite large depth.

Samples underwent the assay at deep level. Sequenced by immunoSEQ multiplex PCR; TCRdb stores in-frame clones only, minus some. The sample has 2,500,000 or so clones; 85% to 95% are singletons. The V and J ends lost 5 bases and 2 bases respectively, with 15 bases between them. There are 16 residues in the CDR3. Germline-derived CDR1 and CDR2 are MDHEN and SYDVKM. The gene calls are TRBV28 and TRBJ2-2; no firm D call. The sequence was obtained from a man between 18 and 29 years old in good health. Some clones in this sample may be carry-over from other donors' samples. Sample: naive CD4+ T cells from PBMCs. Subset here: CD45RA+ positively selected. The CDR3 loop is CASSRPKGINTGELFF. The CDR3 nucleotides read TGTGCCAGCAGTCGACCCAAGGGAATTAACACCGGGGAGCTGTTTTTT. Complete variable domain (other parts from reference TRBV28 and TRBJ2-2): DVKVTQSSRYLVKRTGEKVFLECVQDMDHENMFWYRQDPGLGLRLIYFSYDVKMKEKGDIPEGYSVSREKKERFSLILESASTNQTSMYLCASSRPKGINTGELFFGEGSRLTVL.